One and the same sample provided the 4 T cell receptor beta chains below, sequenced in a study of PD-L1 blockade in urothelial cancer. TCRdb's table, derived via immunoSEQ multiplex PCR, lists solely in-frame clones and lacks some. The sample contains 35,000 to 45,000 clones, about four fifths of which appear only once. The time point here: pretreatment peripheral blood. The sample in question was PBMCs, obtained around atezolizumab (anti-PD-L1) treatment. These receptors all stem from a man between 60 and 75 years old with urothelial cancer.

The genes are TRBV25-1 and TRBJ2-2; no clear D. The CDR3 runs to 12 residues. The germline CDR1 and CDR2 sequences are MGHDK and SYGVNS. V lost 5 bases and J 7 bases, leaving 8 bases between the germline ends. CDR3 residues: CASSPPVGELFF. The CDR3 DNA follows: TGTGCCAGCAGTCCCCCCGTCGGGGAGCTGTTTTTT.

The chain uses TRBV21-1 and TRBJ2-7; no check of the table's D call, TRBD2, against the DNA was made. TRBV21-1 is designated a pseudogene. CDR3 length: 12 residues. This CDR3 reads CASSIATYEQYF. As DNA, the CDR3 is TGTGCCAGCAGCATTGCGACCTACGAGCAGTACTTC.

The table lists this clone with a count of one. The rearrangement links TRBV5-1 to TRBJ1-1; 7 nucleotides match TRBD1. Germline V gene sequence: CDR1 SGHRS, CDR2 YFSETQ. The CDR3 spans 17 residues. With 4 bases clipped from V and 0 bases from J, the junction kept 12 bases outside the gene matches. The CDR3 here is CASSLTTGFLVNTEAFF. In DNA, the CDR3 is TGCGCCAGCAGCCTGACGACAGGGTTTTTGGTGAACACTGAAGCTTTCTTT.

The V call is TRBV18, the J call TRBJ2-7; D is uncertain. The V gene lost 1 base and the J gene lost 2 bases, with 12 bases spanning the gap. This CDR3 region has 15 residues. Germline V lookup: CDR1 KGHSH, CDR2 LQKENI. CDR3 amino acids: CASSPRNRSTYEQYF. The CDR3 coding sequence is TGTGCCAGCTCACCACGGAACAGATCGACCTACGAGCAGTACTTC.